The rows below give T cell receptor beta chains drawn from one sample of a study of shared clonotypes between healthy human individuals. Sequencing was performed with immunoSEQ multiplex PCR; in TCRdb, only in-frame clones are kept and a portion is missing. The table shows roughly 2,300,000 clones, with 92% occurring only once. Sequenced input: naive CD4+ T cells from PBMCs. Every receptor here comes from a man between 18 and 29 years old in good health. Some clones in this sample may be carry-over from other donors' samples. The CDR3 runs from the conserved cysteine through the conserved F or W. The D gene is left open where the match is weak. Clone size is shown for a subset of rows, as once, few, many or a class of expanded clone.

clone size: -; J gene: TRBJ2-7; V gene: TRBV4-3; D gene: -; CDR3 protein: CASSLRLPQVYEQYF; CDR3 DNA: TGCGCCAGCAGCCTCCGACTGCCGCAAGTATACGAGCAGTACTTC
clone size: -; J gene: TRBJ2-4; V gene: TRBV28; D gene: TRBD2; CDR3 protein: CASSFGEGIGNIQYF; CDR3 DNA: TGTGCCAGCAGTTTCGGGGAGGGCATAGGAAACATTCAGTACTTC
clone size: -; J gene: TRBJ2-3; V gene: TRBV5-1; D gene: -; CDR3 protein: CASSSQADTQYF; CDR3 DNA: TGCGCCAGCAGCTCGCAAGCAGATACGCAGTATTTT
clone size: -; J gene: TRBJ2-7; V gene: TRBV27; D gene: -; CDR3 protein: CASSGGAGRGAYEQYF; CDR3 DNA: TGTGCCAGCAGCGGAGGAGCAGGGCGCGGGGCATACGAGCAGTACTTC
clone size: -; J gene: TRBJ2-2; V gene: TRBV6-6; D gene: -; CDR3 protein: CASTGLIGTGELFF; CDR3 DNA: TGTGCCAGCACCGGGCTAATAGGGACCGGGGAGCTGTTTTTT
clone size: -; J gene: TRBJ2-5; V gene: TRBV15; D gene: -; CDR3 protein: CATSREDVFGPARETQYF; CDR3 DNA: TGTGCCACCAGCAGAGAGGACGTTTTTGGCCCCGCCCGGGAGACCCAGTACTTC
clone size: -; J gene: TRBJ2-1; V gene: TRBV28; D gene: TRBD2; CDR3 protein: CASSSGTSYNEQFF; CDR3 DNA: TGTGCCAGCAGTTCCGGGACTAGCTACAATGAGCAGTTCTTC
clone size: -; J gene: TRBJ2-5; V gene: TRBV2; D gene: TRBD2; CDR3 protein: CASGGTSRKETQYF; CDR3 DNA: TGTGCCAGCGGGGGGACTAGTCGAAAGGAGACCCAGTACTTC
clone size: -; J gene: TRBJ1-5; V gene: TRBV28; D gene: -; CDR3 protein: CASSFGGSNQPQHF; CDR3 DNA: TGTGCCAGCAGTTTCGGTGGTAGCAATCAGCCCCAGCATTTT
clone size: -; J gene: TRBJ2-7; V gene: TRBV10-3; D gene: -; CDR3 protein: CAISGQQGATYEQYF; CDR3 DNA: TGTGCCATCAGTGGGCAACAGGGCGCTACCTACGAGCAGTACTTC
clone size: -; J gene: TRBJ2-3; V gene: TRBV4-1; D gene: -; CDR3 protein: CASSHPTGDRGDTQYF; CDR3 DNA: TGCGCCAGCAGCCACCCGACAGGAGATAGGGGGGATACGCAGTATTTT
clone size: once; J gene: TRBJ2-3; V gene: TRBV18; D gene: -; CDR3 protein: CASSPDTDTQYF; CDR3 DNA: TGTGCCAGCTCACCTGATACAGATACGCAGTATTTT
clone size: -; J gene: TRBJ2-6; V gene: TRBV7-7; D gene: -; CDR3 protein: CASSPGSGANVLTF; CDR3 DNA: TGTGCCAGCAGCCCCGGCTCTGGGGCCAACGTCCTGACTTTC
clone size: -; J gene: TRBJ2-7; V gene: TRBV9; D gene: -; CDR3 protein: CASSAGEDILYEQYF; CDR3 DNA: TGTGCCAGCAGCGCCGGAGAAGACATCCTCTACGAGCAGTACTTC
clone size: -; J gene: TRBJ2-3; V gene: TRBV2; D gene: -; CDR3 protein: CASSERTRGDTQYF; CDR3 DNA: TGTGCCAGCAGTGAGCGGACACGGGGAGATACGCAGTATTTT
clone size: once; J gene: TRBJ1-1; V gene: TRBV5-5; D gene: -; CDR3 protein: CASSPYAGREAFF; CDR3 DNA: TGTGCCAGCAGCCCTTACGCGGGGCGTGAAGCTTTCTTT
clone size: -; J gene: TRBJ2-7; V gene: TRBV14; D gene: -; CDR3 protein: CASSQPNFYEQYF; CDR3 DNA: TGTGCCAGCAGCCAACCTAATTTCTACGAGCAGTACTTC
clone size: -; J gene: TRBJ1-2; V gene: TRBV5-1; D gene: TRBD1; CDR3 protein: CASKRGTVEPNYGYTF; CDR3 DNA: TGCGCCAGCAAGCGAGGGACAGTTGAACCTAACTATGGCTACACCTTC
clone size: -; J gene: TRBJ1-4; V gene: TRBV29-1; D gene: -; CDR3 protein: CSVELGSNEKLFF; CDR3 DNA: TGCAGCGTTGAACTGGGTAGTAATGAAAAACTGTTTTTT
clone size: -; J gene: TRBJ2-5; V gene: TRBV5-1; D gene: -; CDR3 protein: CASTSDNLETQYF; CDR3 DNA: TGCGCCAGCACCTCGGACAATTTAGAGACCCAGTACTTC
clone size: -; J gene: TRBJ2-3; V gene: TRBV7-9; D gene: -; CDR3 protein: CASSLSSTDTQYF; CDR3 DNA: TGTGCCAGCAGCTTGAGTTCCACAGATACGCAGTATTTT
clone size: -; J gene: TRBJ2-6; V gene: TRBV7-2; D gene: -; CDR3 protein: CASSPGIGANVLTF; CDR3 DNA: TGTGCCAGCAGCCCCGGTATTGGGGCCAACGTCCTGACTTTC
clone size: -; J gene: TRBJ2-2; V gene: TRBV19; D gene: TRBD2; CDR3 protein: CASKLAGGYTGELFF; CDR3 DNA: TGTGCCAGTAAACTAGCGGGAGGGTACACCGGGGAGCTGTTTTTT
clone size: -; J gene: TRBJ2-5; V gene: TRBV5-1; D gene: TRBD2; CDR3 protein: CASSSRLAGGSGETQYF; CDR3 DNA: TGCGCCAGCAGCTCAAGACTAGCGGGAGGGAGTGGGGAGACCCAGTACTTC
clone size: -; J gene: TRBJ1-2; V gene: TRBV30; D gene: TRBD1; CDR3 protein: CAWTQGALYGYTF; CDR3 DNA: TGTGCCTGGACGCAGGGGGCTTTGTATGGCTACACCTTC
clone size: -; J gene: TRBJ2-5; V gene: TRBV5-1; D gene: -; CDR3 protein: CASSFQGREETQYF; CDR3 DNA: TGCGCCAGCAGCTTTCAGGGGCGGGAAGAGACCCAGTACTTC
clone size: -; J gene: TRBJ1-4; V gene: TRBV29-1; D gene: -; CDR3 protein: CSVDVGSEKLFF; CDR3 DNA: TGCAGCGTTGATGTGGGGAGTGAAAAACTGTTTTTT
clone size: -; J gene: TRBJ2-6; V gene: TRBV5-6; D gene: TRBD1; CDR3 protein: CASSLNRGSGANVLTF; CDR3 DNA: TGTGCCAGCAGCTTGAACAGGGGATCTGGGGCCAACGTCCTGACTTTC
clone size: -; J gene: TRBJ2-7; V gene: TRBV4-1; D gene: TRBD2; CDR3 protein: CASSQGRASGRSGYEQYF; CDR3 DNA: TGCGCCAGCAGCCAAGGTAGGGCTAGCGGGAGAAGCGGGTACGAGCAGTACTTC
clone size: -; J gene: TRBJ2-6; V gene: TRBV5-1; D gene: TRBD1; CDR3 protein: CASSLRGQGSGANVLTF; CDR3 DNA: TGCGCCAGCAGCTTACGGGGACAGGGCTCTGGGGCCAACGTCCTGACTTTC
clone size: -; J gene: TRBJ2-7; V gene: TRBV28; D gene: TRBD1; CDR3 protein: CASGPGQGTPYEQYF; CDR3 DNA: TGTGCCAGCGGCCCGGGACAGGGGACCCCCTACGAGCAGTACTTC
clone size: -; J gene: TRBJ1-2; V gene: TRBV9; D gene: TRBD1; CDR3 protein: CASSAGQNNYGYTF; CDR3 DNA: TGTGCCAGCAGCGCGGGACAGAATAACTATGGCTACACCTTC
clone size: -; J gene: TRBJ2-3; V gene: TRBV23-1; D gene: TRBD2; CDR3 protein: CASMGLAGIVDTQYF; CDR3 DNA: TGCGCCAGCATGGGGCTAGCGGGAATTGTAGATACGCAGTATTTT
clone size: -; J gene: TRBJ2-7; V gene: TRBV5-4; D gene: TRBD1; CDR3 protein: CASSPLGTGEYEQYF; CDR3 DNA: TGTGCCAGCAGCCCACTCGGGACAGGGGAATACGAGCAGTACTTC
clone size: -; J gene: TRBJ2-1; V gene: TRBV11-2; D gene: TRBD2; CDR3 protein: CASSPNLPGLAGSNEQFF; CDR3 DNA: TGTGCCAGCAGCCCCAACCTGCCGGGACTAGCGGGAAGCAATGAGCAGTTCTTC
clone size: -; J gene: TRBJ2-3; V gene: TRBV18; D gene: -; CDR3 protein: CASSPLVGHFADTQYF; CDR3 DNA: TGTGCCAGCTCACCACTTGTAGGACATTTCGCAGATACGCAGTATTTT
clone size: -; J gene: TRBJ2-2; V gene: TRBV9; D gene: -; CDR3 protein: CASSVASTLMAGELFF; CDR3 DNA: TGTGCCAGCAGCGTAGCTAGTACACTCATGGCCGGGGAGCTGTTTTTT
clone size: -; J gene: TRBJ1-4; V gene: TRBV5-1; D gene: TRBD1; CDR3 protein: CASSLGGTGEKLFF; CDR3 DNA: TGCGCCAGCAGCTTGGGTGGGACAGGAGAAAAACTGTTTTTT
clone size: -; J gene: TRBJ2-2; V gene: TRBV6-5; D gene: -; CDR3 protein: CASSFRQSNTGELFF; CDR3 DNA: TGTGCCAGCAGTTTCCGTCAATCGAACACCGGGGAGCTGTTTTTT
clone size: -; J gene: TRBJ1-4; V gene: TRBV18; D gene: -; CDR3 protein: CASSPLGASEKLFF; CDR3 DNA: TGTGCCAGCTCACCCCTAGGAGCTAGTGAAAAACTGTTTTTT
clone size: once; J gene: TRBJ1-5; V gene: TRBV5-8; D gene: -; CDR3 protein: CASSFNPRGGQPQHF; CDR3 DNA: TGTGCCAGCAGCTTCAACCCGAGGGGAGGTCAGCCCCAGCATTTT
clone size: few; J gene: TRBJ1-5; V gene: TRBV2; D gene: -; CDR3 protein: CASSASRGANQPQHF; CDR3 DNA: TGTGCCAGCAGTGCCAGTCGGGGCGCCAATCAGCCCCAGCATTTT
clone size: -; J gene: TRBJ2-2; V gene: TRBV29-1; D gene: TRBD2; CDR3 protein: CSAGKRDFPRELFF; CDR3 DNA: TGCAGCGCCGGAAAGCGGGACTTTCCCCGGGAGCTGTTTTTT